This T cell receptor beta chain is drawn from a study of shared clonotypes between healthy human individuals. In this sample, this clone turned up once. Its antigen remains unidentified. Notes on the study in general: Sequencing depth was expected to affect clonotype sharing among donors. Larger estimated richness was generally recorded for naive subsets relative to memory subsets.

Each subset's genomic DNA was split evenly across several immunoSEQ plates. On sorted subsets, replicate PCRs used 200 ng DNA, or 25,000 to 35,000 T cell genomes. Produced via immunoSEQ multiplex PCR; TCRdb's table is partial and in-frame only. The profile shows 2 million to 2.5 million clones, roughly 94% of them singletons. The V gene's germline CDR1 is SGHDN and CDR2 FVKESK. The CDR3 runs to 15 residues. Trimming pared 4 bases from V and 1 base from J, leaving 13 bases between. This chain joins TRBV14 and TRBJ2-5; a possible D gene is TRBD2 (6 bases). The TCR comes from a man between 18 and 29 years old in good health. Sequenced input: naive CD4+ T cells sorted from blood. The subset: CD45RA+ positively selected. The CDR3 loop is CASSPRGFLQETQYF. The CDR3, as DNA: TGTGCCAGCAGCCCCCGGGGGTTCCTCCAAGAGACCCAGTACTTC.